This TCR beta chain originates from a study of post-analysis software for immune sequencing data. Study-wide results and limits: Under F measure analysis, samples from one preparation batch co-clustered strongly. Among multiple sclerosis patients, normalized Chao1 diversity was significantly below that of controls. About 5 TRBV segments, including TRBV5-6, TRBV5-1 and TRBV20-1, were more frequent in patients than controls.

cDNA libraries of TCR beta carried unique molecular identifiers. TCRdb processed the PCR reads anew with MiXCR; each CDR3 protein has one entry. The table includes 740,000 or so distinct CDR3 sequences, approximately 57% detected once. Comments on this clonotype: No antigen is known for it. A single base separates this from a much larger clone, so it may be a read error.

CDR3 length: 11 residues. The sequenced sample consisted of blood. This receptor was identified in a girl aged 5-17 years with multiple sclerosis. The chain joins TRBV12-3 or TRBV12-4 to TRBJ2-5; D call uncertain. The J call is uncertain, as TRBJ2-7 better fits the DNA end. The CDR3 region is CASRYDYEQYF. CDR3 in DNA: TGTGCCAGCAGGTACGACTACGAGCAGTACTTC.